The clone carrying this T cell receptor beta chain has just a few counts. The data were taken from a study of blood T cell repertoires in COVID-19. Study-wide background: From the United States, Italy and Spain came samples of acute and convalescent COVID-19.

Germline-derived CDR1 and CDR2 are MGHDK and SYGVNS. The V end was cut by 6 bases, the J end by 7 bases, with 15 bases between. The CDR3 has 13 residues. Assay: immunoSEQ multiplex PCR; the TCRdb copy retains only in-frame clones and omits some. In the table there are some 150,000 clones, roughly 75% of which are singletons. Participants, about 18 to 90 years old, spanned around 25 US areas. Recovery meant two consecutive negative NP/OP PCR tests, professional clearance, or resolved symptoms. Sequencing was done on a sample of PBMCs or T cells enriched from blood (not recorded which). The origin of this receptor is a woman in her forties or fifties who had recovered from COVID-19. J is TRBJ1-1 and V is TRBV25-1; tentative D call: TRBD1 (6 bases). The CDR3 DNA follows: TGTGCCAGCAGGCCGGGACACTCACTTGAAGCTTTCTTT. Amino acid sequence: CASRPGHSLEAFF. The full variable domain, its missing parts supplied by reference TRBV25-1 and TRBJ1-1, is EADIYQTPRYLVIGTGKKITLECSQTMGHDKMYWYQQDPGMELHLIHYSYGVNSTEKGDLSSESTVSRIRTEHFPLTLESARPSHTSQYLCASRPGHSLEAFFGQGTRLTVV.